The 17 T cell receptor beta chains in this list originate from one sample, sequenced in a study of cytomegalovirus exposure and HLA in healthy donors. A multiplex PCR was run with 60 Vbeta primers and 13 Jbeta primers. Data came from immunoSEQ multiplex PCR; TCRdb stores just in-frame clones and leaves some out. The profile shows over 110,000 clones, about 80% of them singletons. Sample: PBMCs. Every receptor here comes from a woman in her fifties or sixties in good health and CMV-seropositive.

This sequence joins TRBV7-2 and TRBJ1-2; a possible D gene is TRBD1 (6 bases). V was shortened by 5 bases and J by 5 bases, with 9 bases between the two germline ends. This CDR3 is 12 amino acids long. The germline V gene has CDR1 SGHTA and CDR2 FQGNSA. CDR3 in amino acids: CASSPGQYGYTF. CDR3 in DNA: TGTGCCAGCAGCCCCGGACAGTATGGCTACACCTTC.

V gene TRBV18 combines with J gene TRBJ1-5, with D perhaps matching TRBD1 (5 bases). Between the trimmed V and J ends, which lost 3 bases and 7 bases, there was a span of 13 bases. CDR1 and CDR2 from the germline V gene are KGHSH and LQKENI. The CDR3 totals 14 residues. CDR3 loop: CASSPGGIGQPQHF. CDR3 bases: TGTGCCAGCTCACCGGGGGGGATCGGGCAGCCCCAGCATTTT.

In its sample, this clone was seen a few times. The chain carries TRBV2 and TRBJ2-3; maybe TRBD2 (5 bases). Germline CDR1 is SNHLY and CDR2 is FYNNEI. CDR3 length equals 12 residues. Trimming removed 6 bases from V and 5 bases from J, with 9 bases in between. The CDR3, as DNA: TGTGCCAGCAGGGTCGCGGGAGATACGCAGTATTTT. This encodes CASRVAGDTQYF.

This chain links TRBV30 with TRBJ2-7; 10 positions agree with TRBD2. Germline V CDR1 and CDR2: GTSNPN, SVGIG (reference sequence). The junction had 4 bases not matched to a gene; V was cut back by 2 bases and J by 0 bases. The CDR3 totals 15 residues. The CDR3 sequence: CAWSLSGRFSYEQYF. CDR3 bases: TGTGCCTGGAGTCTTAGCGGGAGGTTCTCCTACGAGCAGTACTTC.

The chain joins TRBV28 to TRBJ2-3, with TRBD2 matching 8 bases. The CDR3 sequence is 15 residues long. Germline loops: CDR1 MDHEN, CDR2 SYDVKM. After removal of 6 bases from V and 1 base from J, the junction contained 6 bases not matched to a gene. The CDR3 spells CASSPGRGGTDTQYF. CDR3 in DNA: TGTGCCAGCAGCCCAGGGCGGGGGGGCACAGATACGCAGTATTTT.

This chain links TRBV25-1 with TRBJ2-3, with D tentatively TRBD2 (6 bases). Germline lookup yields CDR1 MGHDK and CDR2 SYGVNS. Deletions cut 4 bases from V and 6 bases from J, with 20 bases between. The CDR3 loop spans 16 amino acids. DNA for the CDR3: TGTGCCAGCAGTGGAGGAGGGCGGGCTCCCCGCGATACGCAGTATTTT. It is translated as CASSGGGRAPRDTQYF.

V is TRBV5-4 and J is TRBJ1-1; no clear D. The V end was cut by 0 bases, the J end by 0 bases, with 6 bases between. Germline V gives CDR1 SGHNT, CDR2 YYREEE (reference sequence). The CDR3 totals 14 residues. DNA of the CDR3: TGTGCCAGCAGCTTGGCAGTGATGAACACTGAAGCTTTCTTT. Translating gives CASSLAVMNTEAFF.

This rearrangement joins TRBV10-3 to TRBJ1-2, with 8 bases matching TRBD1. The CDR3 length is 13 residues. J lost 5 bases, V lost 2 bases, and 1 base had no gene match. Germline V gene sequence: CDR1 ENHRY, CDR2 SYGVKD. The DNA for the CDR3 is TGTGCCATCAGTGAGGGACAGGGATATGGCTACACCTTC. Translation gives CAISEGQGYGYTF.

V and J are TRBV6-1 and TRBJ1-5, with D unresolved. Germline V lookup: CDR1 MNHNS, CDR2 SASEGT. Trimming took off 3 bases at V and 1 base at J, with 13 bases between the two ends. The CDR3 runs 16 residues. The CDR3 DNA is TGTGCCAGCAGTGAGACGCCTTTGGGCAGCAATCAGCCCCAGCATTTT. Protein product: CASSETPLGSNQPQHF.

The rearrangement uses TRBV7-9 and TRBJ1-4, with 7 bases that match TRBD1. Trimming at V came to 2 bases and at J to 5 bases, leaving 5 bases not matched to a gene. The CDR3 runs to 15 residues. Germline V lookup: CDR1 SEHNR, CDR2 FQNEAQ (reference sequence). The CDR3, as DNA: TGTGCCAGCAGCTTACAGACAGGGTACAATGAAAAACTGTTTTTT. Protein product: CASSLQTGYNEKLFF.

The genes are TRBV27 and TRBJ2-3; D might be TRBD2 (5 bases). The V gene lost 6 bases and the J gene lost 1 base, with 17 bases spanning the gap. This CDR3 comprises 16 residues. Germline V gene data show CDR1 as MNHEY and CDR2 as SMNVEV (reference sequence). The DNA of the CDR3 is TGTGCCAGCAGCTCACCCCGGGGAAGCGGCACAGATACGCAGTATTTT. Translation gives CASSSPRGSGTDTQYF.

V is TRBV7-6 and J is TRBJ2-3; TRBD1 aligns across 8 bases. The CDR3 length is 16 residues. The germline V gene encodes CDR1 SGHVS and CDR2 FNYEAQ. The ends lost 1 base at V and 3 bases at J; junction bases unmatched: 6. The CDR3 region has the DNA TGTGCCAGCAGCTTAGAAACAGGGGGAGCGACAGATACGCAGTATTTT. Translation gives CASSLETGGATDTQYF.

The chain joins TRBV28 to TRBJ2-7; a possible D gene is TRBD2 (6 bases). This CDR3 has 15 residues. Germline V lookup: CDR1 MDHEN, CDR2 SYDVKM. Between the trimmed V and J ends, which lost 2 bases and 3 bases, there was a span of 14 bases. The CDR3: CASSLRGTGVYEQYF. The CDR3 DNA reads as TGTGCCAGCAGTTTAAGGGGAACGGGGGTCTACGAGCAGTACTTC.

The rearrangement uses TRBV7-5 and TRBJ1-1; the tabulated D call, TRBD1, remains unverified against the DNA. TRBV7-5 is a known pseudogene. The CDR3 extends over 17 amino acids. The CDR3 bases are TGTGCCAGAAGCTTAGCTGCCGGGACAGTGCAGAACACTGAAGCTTTCTTT. This translates into CARSLAAGTVQNTEAFF.

This clone was counted a single time. This chain links TRBV7-9 with TRBJ2-1; 9 nucleotides match TRBD1. V lost 3 bases to trimming and J lost 9 bases; unmatched junction nucleotides: 9. Germline V gene sequence: CDR1 SEHNR, CDR2 FQNEAQ (reference sequence). This CDR3 has 15 amino acids. This CDR3 reads CASSFPGQGLSEQFF. In DNA, the CDR3 is TGTGCCAGCAGCTTCCCGGGACAGGGACTCTCTGAGCAGTTCTTC.

This clone came up once. The V and J genes are TRBV27 and TRBJ2-5; no clear D gene. The J call is uncertain, as TRBJ2-7 better fits the DNA end. The length of the CDR3 is 14 residues. The germline CDR1 and CDR2 sequences are MNHEY and SMNVEV (reference sequence). This CDR3 reads CASSPRLDRYEQYF. CDR3 nucleotide sequence: TGTGCCAGCAGTCCCCGGCTAGACCGATACGAGCAGTACTTC.

The chain recombines TRBV9 with TRBJ2-3, with D uncertain. CDR1 is SGDLS and CDR2 is YYNGEE in the germline V gene. Deletions cut 0 bases from V and 2 bases from J, with 7 bases between. This CDR3 has 14 residues. CDR3 bases: TGTGCCAGCAGCGTAGTTCAGGACACAGATACGCAGTATTTT. Its translation is CASSVVQDTDTQYF.